This is a list of T cell receptor beta chains from one sample in a study of shared clonotypes between healthy human individuals. TCRdb's copy holds only in-frame clones and misses some; the assay was immunoSEQ multiplex PCR. Of around 690,000 clones in the sample, around 91% were seen once. The sample comprised memory CD8+ T cells from PBMCs. The receptors here all came from a man aged 18 to 30 in good health. Some clones in this sample may be carry-over from other donors' samples. Each CDR3 is given with its conserved first and last residue. The D gene is left open where the match is weak. Clone size is given for some rows only: seen once, a few or many times, or a class if the clone is expanded.

j_gene	len	abundance	v_gene	d_gene	CDR3nt	CDR3aa
TRBJ1-1	13	few	TRBV19	.	TGTGCCAGTAGCACAGCATGGTTCCCTGAAGCTTTCTTT	CASSTAWFPEAFF
TRBJ1-5	15	.	TRBV15	.	TGTGCCACCAGCAGAGATCTCGGCAGTTCCCAGCCCCAGCATTTT	CATSRDLGSSQPQHF
TRBJ2-7	14	.	TRBV27	.	TGTGCCAGCAGTTTAGGAGGATCCACCTACGAGCAGTACTTC	CASSLGGSTYEQYF
TRBJ1-2	14	.	TRBV29-1	TRBD1	TGCAGCGTTGGTGGGGACAGGGGGTTCTATGGCTACACCTTC	CSVGGDRGFYGYTF
TRBJ2-2	16	few	TRBV7-9	TRBD1	TGTGCCAGCAGCCACCGGACAGGGGTAGACACCGGGGAGCTGTTTTTT	CASSHRTGVDTGELFF
TRBJ2-5	17	.	TRBV4-1	TRBD2	TGCGCCAGCAGCCAAGCGGCGGGAGGCCCCTTGTCGGAGACCCAGTACTTC	CASSQAAGGPLSETQYF
TRBJ1-4	15	.	TRBV9	TRBD1	TGTGCCAGCAGCGTAGAGGACAGGGTCCCCGAAAAACTGTTTTTT	CASSVEDRVPEKLFF
TRBJ1-2	15	.	TRBV27	.	TGTGCCACCGCTACGTGGGACACAGGACACTATGGCTACACCTTC	CATATWDTGHYGYTF
TRBJ2-1	15	.	TRBV7-9	TRBD2	TGTGCCAGCAGCCTTGTGGCTAGCGGTTACAATGAGCAGTTCTTC	CASSLVASGYNEQFF
TRBJ1-2	14	.	TRBV9	TRBD1	TGTGCCAGCAGCACAGGGGGCGTCAACTATGGCTACACCTTC	CASSTGGVNYGYTF
TRBJ1-6	12	.	TRBV27	.	TGTGCCAGCAGCGCAAGGGGGTCACCCCTCCACTTT	CASSARGSPLHF
TRBJ2-5	14	.	TRBV19	.	TGTGCCAGTAGTATAGAGCACAGCCAAGAGACCCAGTACTTC	CASSIEHSQETQYF
TRBJ1-2	14	.	TRBV9	.	TGTGCCAGCAGCGTAGGTGACGCTAACTATGGCTACACCTTC	CASSVGDANYGYTF
TRBJ1-1	15	.	TRBV28	.	TGTGCCAGCAGTTTTCCGGACAGCCCAGTGCCTGAAGCTTTCTTT	CASSFPDSPVPEAFF
TRBJ1-1	12	.	TRBV7-9	.	TGTGCCAGCAGCCTAGGGACACGGGAAGCTTTCTTT	CASSLGTREAFF
TRBJ2-6	15	.	TRBV19	.	TGTGCCAGTAGTATACGGTTTACTGGGGCCAACGTCCTGACTTTC	CASSIRFTGANVLTF
TRBJ2-7	13	.	TRBV2	.	TGTGCCACCAGGACACGAAACTCCTACGAGCAGTACTTC	CATRTRNSYEQYF
TRBJ2-1	15	once	TRBV7-9	TRBD1	TGTGCCAGCAGCTCCCGACAGGGGGTTCACGATGAGCAGTTCTTC	CASSSRQGVHDEQFF
TRBJ1-5	15	.	TRBV28	.	TGTGCCAGCAGTTCGTCTCCTATACGGAATCAGCCCCAGCATTTT	CASSSSPIRNQPQHF
TRBJ2-1	11	.	TRBV14	.	TGTGCCAGCAGCAGGGACAATGAGCAGTTCTTC	CASSRDNEQFF
TRBJ2-5	13	.	TRBV19	.	TGTGCCAGTAGTATGGACGTGGAAGAGACCCAGTACTTC	CASSMDVEETQYF
TRBJ1-2	13	.	TRBV30	TRBD1	TGTGCCTGGAGTCTGACAGGGACTAAAGGCTACACCTTC	CAWSLTGTKGYTF
TRBJ1-6	15	.	TRBV7-9	TRBD1	TGTGCCAGCAGCCCCCGGGAGGGGGCTTACTCACCCCTCCACTTT	CASSPREGAYSPLHF
TRBJ1-5	15	once	TRBV6-6	TRBD1	TGTGCCAGCAGTTACTATATGACAGGGGATCAGCCCCAGCATTTT	CASSYYMTGDQPQHF
TRBJ2-3	11	.	TRBV29-1	TRBD1	TGCAGCCTCGAGGACAGGTATACGCAGTATTTT	CSLEDRYTQYF
TRBJ2-2	15	.	TRBV9	.	TGTGCCAGCAGCGTAGGCCGTACCAACACCGGGGAGCTGTTTTTT	CASSVGRTNTGELFF
TRBJ2-7	11	.	TRBV7-9	.	TGTGCCAGCAGCTCACCGTACGAGCAGTACTTC	CASSSPYEQYF
TRBJ2-1	18	.	TRBV7-3	TRBD2	TGTGCCAGCAGCTTAAGTGGGCGGGAGTGGGTCCGGGGGAATGAGCAGTTCTTC	CASSLSGREWVRGNEQFF
TRBJ2-7	13	.	TRBV27	.	TGTGCCAGCAGTTTTGGCAGTCCCTACGAGCAGTACTTC	CASSFGSPYEQYF
TRBJ2-3	15	.	TRBV9	.	TGTGCCAGCAGCGTAGTTCCGGGGAACACAGATACGCAGTATTTT	CASSVVPGNTDTQYF
TRBJ2-1	14	.	TRBV13	.	TGTGCCAGCAGCTCCCCGTCTGGGCAGAATGAGCAGTTCTTC	CASSSPSGQNEQFF
TRBJ2-1	12	.	TRBV11-3	.	TGTGCCAGCAGCTCGGGGCATAATGAGCAGTTCTTC	CASSSGHNEQFF
TRBJ1-4	15	.	TRBV6-1	.	TGTGCCAGCAGTGCTACTGGGGGCGGAAATGAAAAACTGTTTTTT	CASSATGGGNEKLFF
TRBJ2-5	14	.	TRBV9	.	TGTGCCAGCAGCGCCGGAGGTCGCCAAGAGACCCAGTACTTC	CASSAGGRQETQYF
TRBJ2-7	16	.	TRBV9	.	TGTGCCAGCAGCGTAGATGGACTCCCCTTCTCCCACGAGCAGTACTTC	CASSVDGLPFSHEQYF
TRBJ1-4	15	.	TRBV9	.	TGTGCCAGCAGCGTAGACCCTACGGACGGTGAAAAACTGTTTTTT	CASSVDPTDGEKLFF
TRBJ2-1	17	.	TRBV5-4	.	TGTGCCAGCAGCCTTTCAGGCCGGCGGGCCTTAAACAATGAGCAGTTCTTC	CASSLSGRRALNNEQFF
TRBJ1-4	13	.	TRBV13	TRBD1	TGTGCCAGCCAGGACAGGGGAGATGAAAAACTGTTTTTT	CASQDRGDEKLFF
TRBJ1-2	15	.	TRBV9	.	TGTGCCAGCAGCGGGGCAGGTATTCTTAACTATGGCTACACCTTC	CASSGAGILNYGYTF
TRBJ2-7	11	.	TRBV13	.	TGTGCCAGCAGCGACAGCCAGGAGCAGTACTTC	CASSDSQEQYF
TRBJ2-5	13	once	TRBV13	.	TGTGCCAGCACGGGCTTAGCTAAAGAGACCCAGTACTTC	CASTGLAKETQYF
TRBJ1-3	15	.	TRBV27	TRBD1	TGTGCCAGCAGTTTAAGGGCAGGGGGCCTGGACACCATATATTTT	CASSLRAGGLDTIYF
TRBJ2-1	18	once	TRBV4-3	TRBD2	TGCGCCAGCAGCCAAGAATCCGGAGCGGGATACTCCTACAATGAGCAGTTCTTC	CASSQESGAGYSYNEQFF
TRBJ2-5	12	.	TRBV4-1	.	TGCGCCAGCAGCCAAGTTCCGGAGACCCAGTACTTC	CASSQVPETQYF
TRBJ2-1	16	.	TRBV28	TRBD2	TGTGCCAGCAGTTTAATAGCGGGAGGTTCCTACAATGAGCAGTTCTTC	CASSLIAGGSYNEQFF
TRBJ2-3	15	.	TRBV19	.	TGTGCCAGTAGTATTGGGACAACTAGCACAGATACGCAGTATTTT	CASSIGTTSTDTQYF